This T cell receptor beta chain came from a study of cytomegalovirus exposure and HLA in healthy donors. General study points: Evidence from a later analysis indicated that most CMV-associated TCR beta chains looked HLA-restricted.

J lost 8 bases, V lost 5 bases, and 9 bases had no gene match. This CDR3 has 15 amino acids. Per the germline V gene, CDR1 is SGHVS and CDR2 is FQNEAQ. For this clone: Its antigen is still unknown.

PCR involved 60 Vbeta and 13 Jbeta primers. The assay was immunoSEQ multiplex PCR, and TCRdb's table has in-frame clones only and misses some. The data contain around 90,000 clones, roughly three quarters of them singletons. Donors consisted of healthy bone marrow donors. This clonotype originated in a male donor in good health and CMV-seropositive. Sequenced: PBMCs. V gene TRBV7-8 combines with J gene TRBJ1-4; TRBD1 agrees at 9 bases. CDR3 DNA sequence: TGTGCCAGCAGCCTAACAGGGGGCAGCGAAGAAAAACTGTTTTTT. Its protein is CASSLTGGSEEKLFF.